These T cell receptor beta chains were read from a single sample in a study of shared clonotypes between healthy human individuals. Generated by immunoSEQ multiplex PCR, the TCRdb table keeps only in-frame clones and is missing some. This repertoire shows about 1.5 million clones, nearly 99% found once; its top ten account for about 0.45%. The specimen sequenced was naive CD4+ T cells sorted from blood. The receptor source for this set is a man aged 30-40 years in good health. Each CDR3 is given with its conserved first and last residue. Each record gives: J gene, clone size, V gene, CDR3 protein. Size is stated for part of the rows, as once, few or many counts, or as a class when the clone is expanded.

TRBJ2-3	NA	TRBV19	CASSGTGVDTQYF
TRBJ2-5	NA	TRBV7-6	CASSLGVGDSETQYF
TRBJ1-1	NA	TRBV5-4	CASSGGGDTEAFF
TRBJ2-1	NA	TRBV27	CASSYALPGLGQFF
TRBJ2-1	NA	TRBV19	CASSIGGAVDNEQFF
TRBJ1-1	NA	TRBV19	CASSAERGGNTEAFF
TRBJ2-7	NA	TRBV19	CASSIGGSGGYPYEQYF
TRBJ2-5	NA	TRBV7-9	CASSAGQGIQETQYF
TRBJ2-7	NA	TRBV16	CASSQFQPSSSLHEQYF
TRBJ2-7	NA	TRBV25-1	CASGPLGGSSYEQYF
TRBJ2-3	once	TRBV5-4	CASRAGQAGDTQYF
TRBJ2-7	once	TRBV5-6	CASSHNRQGRYEQYF
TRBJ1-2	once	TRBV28	CASMVQTLINYGYTF
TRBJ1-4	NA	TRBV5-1	CASSLPNEKLFF
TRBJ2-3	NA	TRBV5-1	CASSLVGTASTDTQYF
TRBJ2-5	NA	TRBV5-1	CASSPWKASGRQETQYF
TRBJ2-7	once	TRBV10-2	CASSESLGPGEQYF
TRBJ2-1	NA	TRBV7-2	CASSLESSYNEQFF
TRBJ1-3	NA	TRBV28	CASSPGRGGNTIYF
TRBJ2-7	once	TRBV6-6	CASRSSGARYYEQYF
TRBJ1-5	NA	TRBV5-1	CASSLVGGGRQPQHF
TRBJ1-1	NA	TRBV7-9	CASSQDSYTEAFF
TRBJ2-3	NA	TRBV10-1	CASSIGTGGGRDTQYF
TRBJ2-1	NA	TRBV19	CASSHLQGANYNEQFF
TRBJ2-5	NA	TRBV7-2	CASSLAVETQYF
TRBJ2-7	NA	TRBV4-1	CASSQDGGANYEQYF
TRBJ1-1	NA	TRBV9	CASSADQANTEAFF
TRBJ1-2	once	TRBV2	CASSVETSGGYGYTF
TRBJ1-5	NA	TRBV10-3	CAISDQGNNQPQHF
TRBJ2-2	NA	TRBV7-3	CASSLTGSTGELFF
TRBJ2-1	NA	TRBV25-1	CASSDFSGPGNEQFF
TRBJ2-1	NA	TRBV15	CATSRPGQGQWEQFF
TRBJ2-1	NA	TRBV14	CASSQETYNEQFF
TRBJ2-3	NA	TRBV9	CASSPVLADTQYF
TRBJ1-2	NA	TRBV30	CAYQIPNYGYTF
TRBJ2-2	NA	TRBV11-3	CASSLLAGQTGELFF
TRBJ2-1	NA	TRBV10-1	CASSEVTGFNEQFF
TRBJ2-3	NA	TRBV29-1	CSGSRDYSTQYF
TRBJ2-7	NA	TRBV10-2	CASSESALAGRYEQYF
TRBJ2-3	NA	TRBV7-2	CASSLAGGLDTQYF
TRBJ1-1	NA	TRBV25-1	CASSGRQESMNTEAFF
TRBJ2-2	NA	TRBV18	CASSRRTAAPSSAGNTGELFF
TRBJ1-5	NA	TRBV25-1	CASKGVGNQPQHF
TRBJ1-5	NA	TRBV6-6	CASRDRGRIQPQHF
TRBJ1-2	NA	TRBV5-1	CATSGQLDVTF
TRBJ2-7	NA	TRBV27	CASRRVERTYEQYF
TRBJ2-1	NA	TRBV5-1	CASSFGATVSRGMDEQFF
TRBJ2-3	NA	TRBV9	CASSVAVGGSTDTQYF
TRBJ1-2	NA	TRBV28	CASSATGGYGYTF
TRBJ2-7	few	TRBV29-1	CSVLEVSREQYF
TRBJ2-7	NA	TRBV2	CASSESFRTEAYEQYF
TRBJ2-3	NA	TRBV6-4	CASSYSGRTTDTQYF
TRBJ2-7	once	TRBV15	CATGRGGEQYF
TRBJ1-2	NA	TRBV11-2	CASSLRAVQYGYTF